The 20 T cell receptor beta chains in this list originate from one sample, sequenced in a study of T-cell reconstitution after alpha-beta-depleted transplantation in children. The TCRbeta library incorporated unique molecular identifiers. Using its own MiXCR run on the PCR reads, TCRdb lists one record per CDR3 protein. The sample contains 700,000 to 850,000 distinct CDR3 sequences, approximately 15% of which appear only once. The material sequenced was PBMCs, mostly from graft donor cells, taken 360 days after TCRalphabeta/CD19-depleted stem cell transplant. The receptor set was obtained from a male patient between 5 and 17 years old who had a stem cell transplant for acute lymphoblastic leukemia, so the T cells may come from the graft donor.

In its sample, this clonotype was seen many times. The chain couples TRBV5-1 to TRBJ2-2; D unresolved. The V and J ends lost 1 base and 5 bases respectively, with 18 bases between them. CDR1 is SGHRS and CDR2 is YFSETQ in the germline V gene. The CDR3 consists of 17 residues. The CDR3 here is CASSLSVDALLTGELFF. The CDR3 DNA reads as TGCGCCAGCAGCTTGAGTGTGGATGCCCTGCTAACCGGGGAGCTGTTTTTT.

There are a few counts of this clonotype. The V gene is TRBV9, the J gene TRBJ2-7; D not certain. Trimming shortened V by 0 bases and J by 2 bases, and 9 bases separated the two germline ends. CDR3 length: 14 amino acids. The germline V gene encodes CDR1 SGDLS and CDR2 YYNGEE. In DNA form, the CDR3 reads TGTGCCAGCAGCGTAGCTATTGGCCCCTACGAGCAGTACTTC. Protein product: CASSVAIGPYEQYF.

In this sample, this clonotype turned up a few times. V is TRBV6-2 or TRBV6-3 and J is TRBJ2-7, with D maybe TRBD2 (5 bases). V shed 5 bases and J shed 0 bases, with 14 bases lying between them. Germline V gene sequence: CDR1 MNHEY, CDR2 SVGEGT. The CDR3 runs to 15 residues. CDR3 bases: TGTGCCAGCAGTCCTACTAGACTCCCCTCCTACGAGCAGTACTTC. This encodes CASSPTRLPSYEQYF.

In its sample, this clonotype was seen a few times. The rearrangement uses TRBV4-1 and TRBJ2-7, with a possible D match to TRBD2 (6 bases). Germline V gene lookup returns CDR1 MGHRA and CDR2 YSYEKL. V was trimmed by 2 bases and J by 2 bases, leaving 16 bases between them. The CDR3 has 16 amino acids. This chain's CDR3 is CASSQPLRGRPYEQYF. For the CDR3, the DNA is TGCGCCAGCAGCCAACCGCTTCGGGGGAGACCCTACGAGCAGTACTTC.

Many counts were recorded for this clonotype. The genes are TRBV29-1 and TRBJ2-1; D remains ambiguous. The germline CDR1 and CDR2 sequences are SQVTM and ANQGSEA. The CDR3 is 12 residues long. Trimming took off 8 bases at V and 6 bases at J, with 14 bases between the two ends. CDR3 nucleotide sequence: TGCAGCCTTCTCGGATGGGGCAATGAGCAGTTCTTC. Translation gives CSLLGWGNEQFF.

V gene TRBV7-9 combines with J gene TRBJ2-5; D possibly corresponds to TRBD2 (5 bases). Germline CDR1 is SEHNR and CDR2 is FQNEAQ (reference sequence). The V end lost 0 bases, the J end lost 7 bases, and 12 bases lay between the germline ends. The CDR3 has 14 residues. The CDR3 DNA reads as TGTGCCAGCAGCTTAGCGACTACCCTCGTGACCCAGTACTTC. This sequence encodes CASSLATTLVTQYF.

This clonotype was seen a handful of times. The chain carries TRBV19 and TRBJ2-7, with a tentative D call TRBD2 (6 bases). Germline assignment: CDR1 LNHDA and CDR2 SQIVND (reference sequence). V gave up 9 bases and J gave up 1 base, with 16 bases separating them. There are 14 residues in the CDR3. CDR3 coding DNA: TGTGCCAGCAGAAGTCAGGGACTTTCCTACGAGCAGTACTTC. Translating gives CASRSQGLSYEQYF.

This clonotype was recorded a few times. The genes are TRBV24-1 and TRBJ2-1; D is tentatively TRBD1 or TRBD2 (5 bases each). V lost 5 bases and J 4 bases, leaving 14 bases between the germline ends. The CDR3 runs to 15 residues. Germline V gene data show CDR1 as KGHDR and CDR2 as SFDVKD. In DNA, the CDR3 is TGTGCCACCAGTGGGAGCGACGGGGCTTACAATGAGCAGTTCTTC. It yields the protein CATSGSDGAYNEQFF.

This clonotype turned up a few times. A junction end diverges from the germline sequence, so it may reflect a read error. This chain uses TRBV12-3 or TRBV12-4 with TRBJ2-1; 10 nucleotides align to TRBD2. The CDR3 totals 11 residues. In nucleotides, the CDR3 is TGTGCCAGCAGTCTAGCGGGAGTTAGGTTCTTC. Residues: CASSLAGVRFF.

The chain has TRBV7-8 and TRBJ2-7; D is uncertain. The germline V and J ends were trimmed by 5 bases and 6 bases, with 32 bases remaining between them. This CDR3 contains 19 residues. The germline gives CDR1 SGHVS, CDR2 FQNEAQ. The CDR3 sequence: CASSPLRNRPSGSLFEQYF. CDR3 in DNA: TGTGCCAGCAGCCCCCTTCGGAACCGCCCCTCTGGTTCGTTGTTCGAGCAGTACTTC.

This clonotype was seen more than once but under ten times. V is TRBV2 and J is TRBJ2-3; D is possibly TRBD1 (7 bases). CDR3 length: 15 residues. Between the trimmed V and J ends, which lost 6 bases and 2 bases, there was a span of 15 bases. Germline V gene lookup returns CDR1 SNHLY and CDR2 FYNNEI. This CDR3 reads CASSRQGGNTDTQYF. The CDR3 DNA follows: TGTGCCAGCAGCAGACAGGGAGGCAACACAGATACGCAGTATTTT.

The chain recombines TRBV5-5 with TRBJ2-3; unclear D gene. V dropped 4 bases and J dropped 0 bases, with 15 bases sitting between them. CDR1 is SGHKS, CDR2 YYEKEE, per germline (reference sequence). The CDR3 has 16 amino acids. The CDR3 region is CASSPYRESSTDTQYF. In DNA form, the CDR3 reads TGTGCCAGCAGCCCATACAGAGAATCTAGCACAGATACGCAGTATTTT.

The CDR3 sequence is CASSLDRGDVYEQYF. As DNA, the CDR3 is TGTGCCAGCAGCTTAGACAGGGGGGATGTTTACGAGCAGTACTTC. The chain links TRBV7-9 to TRBJ2-7, with 8 bases aligning to TRBD1. This CDR3 has 15 residues. Trimming took 1 base from V and 4 from J; bases not matched to a gene: 6. Germline values: CDR1 SEHNR, CDR2 FQNEAQ (reference sequence).

J is TRBJ2-7 and V is TRBV4-1, with 8 bases lining up with TRBD2. Per germline, CDR1 MGHRA and CDR2 YSYEKL. Losses at the gene ends were 3 bases for V and 7 bases for J; bases not matched to a gene: 2. This CDR3 has 12 residues. The CDR3 loop reads CASSHVAGEQYF. In DNA form, the CDR3 reads TGCGCCAGCAGCCACGTAGCGGGGGAGCAGTACTTC.

This clonotype was observed a few times. The chain is built from TRBV5-1 and TRBJ1-4, with 8 bases lining up with TRBD1. The CDR3 contains 15 residues. V trimming: 2 bases; J trimming: 3 bases; junction bases outside the gene matches: 3. Germline CDR1 is SGHRS and CDR2 is YFSETQ. The CDR3 DNA reads as TGCGCCAGCAGCTTCGGACAGGGCCCTAATGAAAAACTGTTTTTT. Its translation is CASSFGQGPNEKLFF.

The chain uses TRBV5-1 and TRBJ2-7; 7 bases are shared with TRBD2. Unmatched junction bases numbered 4, after V lost 0 bases and J lost 1 base. Germline V gene data show CDR1 as SGHRS and CDR2 as YFSETQ. CDR3 length equals 15 residues. The CDR3 region is CASSLGTRASYEQYF. The CDR3, as DNA: TGCGCCAGCAGCTTGGGGACTAGGGCTTCCTACGAGCAGTACTTC.

This clonotype was detected only a few times. The chain combines TRBV5-1 with TRBJ2-7; 12 bases are shared with TRBD2. Trimming took 4 bases from V and 1 from J; bases not matched to a gene: 3. Germline CDR1 is SGHRS and CDR2 is YFSETQ. The CDR3 consists of 15 residues. The CDR3 loop is CASSRLAGESYEQYF. Here the CDR3 DNA reads TGCGCCAGCAGCCGACTAGCGGGAGAGTCCTACGAGCAGTACTTC.

The table lists this clonotype with many counts. The chain couples TRBV5-6 to TRBJ2-2; 12 bases fit TRBD2. V shed 4 bases, J shed 5 bases, and the junction held 3 bases outside the gene matches. Germline lookup yields CDR1 SGHDT and CDR2 YYEEEE. The CDR3 is 15 amino acids. Here the CDR3 DNA reads TGTGCCAGCAGCAGCGGGACTAGCGGGACCGGGGAGCTGTTTTTT. The encoded protein is CASSSGTSGTGELFF.

In this sample, this clonotype turned up a few times. The rearrangement uses TRBV20-1 and TRBJ2-3; 12 nucleotides agree with TRBD2. Losses at the gene ends were 3 bases for V and 4 bases for J; bases not matched to a gene: 8. The CDR3 totals 16 residues. Germline-derived CDR1 and CDR2 are DFQATT and SNEGSKA (reference sequence). CDR3 in DNA: TGCAGTGCTAGGAAGACTAGCGGGAGAGGGGCAGATACGCAGTATTTT. Residues: CSARKTSGRGADTQYF.

This clonotype has just a few counts. The chain joins TRBV7-6 to TRBJ2-7; 8 bases align to TRBD2. V lost 2 bases to trimming and J lost 2 bases; unmatched junction nucleotides: 5. The length of the CDR3 is 15 residues. Germline CDR1 is SGHVS and CDR2 is FNYEAQ. In DNA, the CDR3 is TGTGCCAGCAGCTTATCTAGCGGGCATACCTACGAGCAGTACTTC. This encodes CASSLSSGHTYEQYF.